This T cell receptor beta chain appears in the sequencing data of a study of monozygotic twins with inflammatory bowel disease. One entry per CDR3 protein, without DNA, is what TCRdb gives after re-calling the 5' RACE reads. Its table records about 330,000 distinct CDR3 sequences. The CDR3 sequence is 15 residues long. Per the germline V gene, CDR1 is MGHRA and CDR2 is YSYEKL. The rearrangement joins TRBV4-1 to TRBJ2-3. This receptor was taken from a human donor with ulcerative colitis or Crohn's disease, or a healthy co-twin of an affected twin (not recorded which). Material for sequencing was blood. The CDR3: CASSQGVSSTDTQYF.